The 26 T cell receptor beta chains in this list originate from one sample, sequenced in a study of T-cell reconstitution after alpha-beta-depleted transplantation in children. Preparing the TCRbeta library involved the use of unique molecular identifiers. TCRdb independently ran MiXCR on the PCR reads; one entry per CDR3 protein. The data show approximately 520,000 distinct CDR3 sequences, 11% seen once. Sample: PBMCs, mostly from graft donor cells, taken 180 days after TCRalphabeta/CD19-depleted stem cell transplant. Receptor source: a female patient younger than 10 who had a stem cell transplant for aplastic anemia, so the T cells may come from the graft donor.

There are many counts of this clonotype. V usage is TRBV7-2 and J usage is TRBJ2-7; D might be TRBD2 (5 bases). This CDR3 comprises 15 residues. Trimming stripped 0 bases from V and 1 base from J, with 10 bases between. Germline values: CDR1 SGHTA, CDR2 FQGNSA. CDR3 loop: CASSLAAGGSYEQYF. CDR3 bases: TGTGCCAGCAGCTTAGCCGCGGGCGGATCCTACGAGCAGTACTTC. Based on the CDR3 plus reference TRBV7-2 and TRBJ2-7, the full variable domain is GAGVSQSPSNKVTEKGKDVELRCDPISGHTALYWYRQSLGQGLEFLIYFQGNSAPDKSGLPSDRFSAERTGGSVSTLTIQRTQQEDSAVYLCASSLAAGGSYEQYFGPGTRLTVT.

This clonotype was counted between two and nine times. The genes are TRBV6-2 or TRBV6-3 and TRBJ2-2, with 7 positions matching TRBD1. The germline V gene has CDR1 MNHEY and CDR2 SVGEGT. This CDR3 has 15 residues. With 2 bases clipped from V and 6 bases from J, the junction kept 6 bases outside the gene matches. The CDR3 coding sequence is TGTGCCAGCAGTTACCCGAAGACAGGGCCCGGGGAGCTGTTTTTT. Protein product: CASSYPKTGPGELFF.

The gene calls are TRBV4-1 and TRBJ2-7, with TRBD2 as a possible D gene (6 bases). V was cut by 1 base and J by 1 base, with 11 bases left in between. The CDR3 consists of 15 residues. Per germline, CDR1 MGHRA and CDR2 YSYEKL. Here the CDR3 reads CASSQAQTSSYEQYV. The DNA for the CDR3 is TGCGCCAGCAGCCAAGCGCAGACTAGTTCCTACGAGCAGTACGTC.

The chain employs TRBV6-2 or TRBV6-3 and TRBJ1-5; D remains ambiguous. Between the trimmed V and J ends, which lost 2 bases and 7 bases, there was a span of 6 bases. In germline, CDR1 is MNHEY, CDR2 SVGEGT. There are 12 residues in the CDR3. CDR3 loop: CASSYNQQPQHF. CDR3 sequence (DNA): TGTGCCAGCAGTTACAATCAACAGCCCCAGCATTTT.

This clonotype appeared a few times. The chain links TRBV6-1 to TRBJ2-3; tentatively, D is TRBD1 (7 bases). The CDR3 is 14 residues long. Germline V CDR1 and CDR2: MNHNS, SASEGT. Between the trimmed V and J ends, which lost 4 bases and 15 bases, there was a span of 23 bases. Here the CDR3 reads CASSVQGTGNEHYF. DNA for the CDR3: TGTGCCAGCAGTGTACAGGGGACTGGAAACGAGCATTATTTT.

The V call is TRBV20-1, the J call TRBJ2-1, with 7 nucleotides matching TRBD2. Germline assignment: CDR1 DFQATT and CDR2 SNEGSKA (reference sequence). The CDR3 consists of 14 residues. Germline trimming cut 1 base from V and 5 bases from J; bases unmatched to any gene: 5. In DNA form, the CDR3 reads TGCAGTGCTAGAGTGGCGGGAGACCACAATGAGCAGTTCTTC. Translated: CSARVAGDHNEQFF.

This clonotype turned up a few times. This chain uses TRBV7-8 with TRBJ1-5; no clear D. V dropped 0 bases and J dropped 5 bases, with 8 bases sitting between them. The CDR3 extends over 14 amino acids. Germline values: CDR1 SGHVS, CDR2 FQNEAQ. In DNA, the CDR3 is TGTGCCAGCAGCTTAGCCACAAGCGATCAGCCCCAGCATTTT. It is translated as CASSLATSDQPQHF.

This clonotype was observed many times. The chain is built from TRBV29-1 and TRBJ1-4, with 9 bases that match TRBD1. The CDR3 has 13 residues. Germline trimming cut 6 bases from V and 8 bases from J; bases unmatched to any gene: 7. CDR1 and CDR2 from the germline V gene are SQVTM and ANQGSEA. The CDR3 here is CSVGQGNREKLFF. For the CDR3, the DNA is TGCAGCGTGGGACAGGGAAATCGGGAAAAACTGTTTTTT.

This clonotype has just a few counts. The rearrangement joins TRBV19 to TRBJ2-2; D is possibly TRBD1 (6 bases). CDR1 and CDR2 (germline): LNHDA, SQIVND (reference sequence). The V end was cut by 6 bases, the J end by 2 bases, with 13 bases between. The CDR3 loop spans 15 amino acids. The CDR3 DNA is TGTGCCAGTAGAATGGACAGACTAAACACCGGGGAGCTGTTTTTT. This codes for CASRMDRLNTGELFF.

This clonotype has a count of ten or more. V usage is TRBV7-6 and J usage is TRBJ2-7; D unresolved. CDR1 is SGHVS and CDR2 is FNYEAQ in the germline V gene. The CDR3 extends over 13 amino acids. The V end was cut by 1 base, the J end by 3 bases, with 7 bases between. CDR3 protein: CASSLGGVYEQYF. CDR3 nucleotide sequence: TGTGCCAGCAGCTTAGGGGGTGTCTACGAGCAGTACTTC.

This clonotype was found many times. The chain combines TRBV12-3 or TRBV12-4 with TRBJ2-5; 8 nucleotides match TRBD1. The CDR3 consists of 17 residues. The J segment lost 3 bases and the V segment lost 6 bases, leaving 15 bases of the junction unmatched. Here the CDR3 DNA reads TGTGCCAGCAGAAAAACCCACAACCCGGGACAGGAAGAGACCCAGTACTTC. Encoded protein: CASRKTHNPGQEETQYF.

This clonotype has just a few counts. The V gene is TRBV29-1, the J gene TRBJ1-2; maybe TRBD1 (5 bases). Trimming removed 4 bases from V and 4 bases from J, with 22 bases in between. Germline assignment: CDR1 SQVTM and CDR2 ANQGSEA. There are 16 residues in the CDR3. CDR3 sequence: CSVGETVISGLYGYTF. DNA for the CDR3: TGCAGCGTTGGAGAAACAGTGATCTCGGGGCTCTATGGCTACACCTTC.

This clonotype was observed a few times. V usage is TRBV12-3 or TRBV12-4 and J usage is TRBJ2-3; maybe TRBD2 (5 bases). Trimming took off 5 bases at V and 4 bases at J, with 13 bases between the two ends. This CDR3 contains 14 residues. CDR3 sequence (DNA): TGTGCCAGCAGTCCCGCCTCGCGGGCAGATACGCAGTATTTT. This gives the protein CASSPASRADTQYF.

The V gene is TRBV11-2, the J gene TRBJ2-7; TRBD1 is a possible D gene (7 bases). This CDR3 is 15 amino acids long. V lost 4 bases to trimming and J lost 3 bases, with 16 bases between them. Germline loops: CDR1 SGHAT, CDR2 FQNNGV. The CDR3 DNA is TGTGCCAGCAGCTCGGGGGACAGCAGGTTCTACGAGCAGTACGTC. Protein sequence: CASSSGDSRFYEQYV.

This clonotype was recorded many times. This chain connects TRBV27 to TRBJ2-3; no definite D call. V was shortened by 6 bases and J by 6 bases, with 13 bases between the two germline ends. The CDR3 sequence is 13 residues long. CDR1 and CDR2 from the germline V gene are MNHEY and SMNVEV (reference sequence). CDR3 bases: TGTGCCAGCAGCCCGTCGGGCTCGGATACGCAGTATTTT. This sequence encodes CASSPSGSDTQYF.

The sample holds a few counts of this clonotype. V usage is TRBV20-1 and J usage is TRBJ1-2, with 7 bases lining up with TRBD1. The V and J ends lost 1 base and 2 bases, in that order; junction bases with no gene match: 13. The germline CDR1 and CDR2 sequences are DFQATT and SNEGSKA (reference sequence). The CDR3 loop spans 17 amino acids. DNA of the CDR3: TGCAGTGCTAGAGGGTGGGCCGAAACAGGGGTGAACTATGGCTACACCTTC. Translated, it gives CSARGWAETGVNYGYTF.

This clonotype was counted only a few times. This chain connects TRBV27 to TRBJ2-3; D might be TRBD1 (6 bases). Trimming shortened V by 4 bases and J by 2 bases, and 19 bases separated the two germline ends. This CDR3 region has 17 residues. Germline V gene sequence: CDR1 MNHEY, CDR2 SMNVEV (reference sequence). The CDR3 region has the DNA TGTGCCAGCAGTTCCCCGGGTGGGGGCCGAATCACAGATACGCAGTATTTT. This gives the protein CASSSPGGGRITDTQYF.

The chain recombines TRBV7-3 with TRBJ2-1, with 8 bases lining up with TRBD1. CDR3 length: 17 residues. Germline lookup yields CDR1 SGHTA and CDR2 FQGTGA. V was pared by 1 base and J by 10 bases, with 15 bases of the junction left unmatched. The chain's CDR3 is CASSLNPTGALPGEQFF. In nucleotides, the CDR3 is TGTGCCAGCAGCTTAAATCCGACAGGGGCCCTTCCCGGGGAGCAGTTCTTC.

This clonotype appeared a few times. This chain joins TRBV29-1 and TRBJ1-1; the D is unclear. The germline CDR1 and CDR2 sequences are SQVTM and ANQGSEA. CDR3 length equals 11 residues. V dropped 1 base and J dropped 6 bases, with 6 bases sitting between them. The CDR3 region is CSVEVVAEAFF. The DNA for the CDR3 is TGCAGCGTTGAAGTGGTGGCTGAAGCTTTCTTT.

This clonotype has more than one count but fewer than ten. This sequence joins TRBV20-1 and TRBJ2-7, with D possibly matching TRBD1 (6 bases). The CDR3 sequence is 13 residues long. Trimming shortened V by 3 bases and J by 0 bases, and 9 bases separated the two germline ends. Germline lookup yields CDR1 DFQATT and CDR2 SNEGSKA (reference sequence). Here the CDR3 DNA reads TGCAGTGCTAGCGACAGGCCCTCCTACGAGCAGTACTTC. It encodes CSASDRPSYEQYF.

V and J are TRBV11-2 and TRBJ2-1; D might be TRBD1 (7 bases). CDR3 length: 15 residues. Germline values: CDR1 SGHAT, CDR2 FQNNGV. Deletions cut 5 bases from V and 4 bases from J, with 15 bases between. CDR3 amino acids: CASSHVRGAYNEQFF. The DNA for the CDR3 is TGTGCCAGCAGCCATGTCAGGGGGGCTTACAATGAGCAGTTCTTC.

This clonotype was observed a few times. The rearrangement joins TRBV12-3 or TRBV12-4 to TRBJ2-1, with 10 positions matching TRBD2. The trim removed 5 bases at V and 10 bases at J, leaving 8 bases unmatched. The CDR3 spans 14 residues. The CDR3 DNA is TGTGCCAGCAGTCTCAGCGGGAGGGCCATCGAGCAGTTCTTC. Translated, it gives CASSLSGRAIEQFF.

This sequence joins TRBV6-1 and TRBJ1-5; 7 bases align to TRBD1. Per the germline V gene, CDR1 is MNHNS and CDR2 is SASEGT. The CDR3 sequence is 16 residues long. J gave up 0 bases and V 6 bases, and 8 bases lay outside the gene matches. The CDR3 sequence: CASSLDRSLSNQPQHF. The CDR3 nucleotides are TGTGCCAGCAGCCTGGACAGGAGCCTTAGCAATCAGCCCCAGCATTTT.

The J gene is TRBJ2-7, the V gene TRBV7-8; no reliable D call. The CDR3 loop spans 12 amino acids. Germline CDR1 is SGHVS and CDR2 is FQNEAQ. Trimming shortened V by 3 bases and J by 6 bases, and 9 bases separated the two germline ends. The CDR3 loop reads CASSFSGSEQYF. CDR3 DNA sequence: TGTGCCAGCAGCTTCTCTGGGTCCGAGCAGTACTTC. Together with reference TRBV7-8 and TRBJ2-7, the CDR3 gives the full variable domain: GAGVSQSPRYKVAKRGQDVALRCDPISGHVSLFWYQQALGQGPEFLTYFQNEAQLDKSGLPSDRFFAERPEGSVSTLKIQRTQQEDSAVYLCASSFSGSEQYFGPGTRLTVT.

This clonotype was counted a few times. The chain carries TRBV5-1 and TRBJ2-2; 7 nucleotides line up with TRBD1. Germline CDR1 reads SGHRS; CDR2 reads YFSETQ. V lost 4 bases to trimming and J lost 4 bases; unmatched junction nucleotides: 7. The CDR3 covers 15 residues. The DNA of the CDR3 is TGCGCCAGCAGCGTGGGACAGACCCTCACCGGGGAGCTGTTTTTT. It is translated as CASSVGQTLTGELFF.

This clonotype was counted between two and nine times. The chain links TRBV6-5 to TRBJ2-2; perhaps TRBD2 as D (5 bases). Trimming pared 1 base from V and 4 bases from J, leaving 10 bases between. The CDR3 extends over 15 amino acids. The germline V gene encodes CDR1 MNHEY and CDR2 SVGAGI. In nucleotides, the CDR3 is TGTGCCAGCAGTTACTACATAGGGAGCACCGGGGAGCTGTTTTTT. Translated: CASSYYIGSTGELFF.